What follows are 11 T cell receptor beta chains derived from one specimen sequenced in a study of T-cell reconstitution after alpha-beta-depleted transplantation in children. The TCRbeta library was prepared with unique molecular identifiers. TCRdb reanalysed the PCR reads using MiXCR and keeps one entry per CDR3 protein. The sample lists fewer than 700,000 distinct CDR3 sequences; more than 20% were seen once. The material was PBMCs, mostly from graft donor cells, obtained 360 days after TCRalphabeta/CD19-depleted stem cell transplant. All receptors come from a boy in the first two years of life who had a stem cell transplant for acute myeloid leukemia, so the T cells may come from the graft donor.

In this sample, this clonotype turned up a few times. This CDR3 is CASSQDRGDNEQFF. In DNA form, the CDR3 reads TGCGCCAGCAGCCAAGACAGGGGGGACAATGAGCAGTTCTTC. The gene calls are TRBV4-3 and TRBJ2-1; a weak D match, TRBD1 (7 bases). Germline CDR1 reads LGHNA; CDR2 reads YSLEER. This CDR3 has 14 residues. Between the trimmed V and J ends, which lost 0 bases and 5 bases, there was a span of 8 bases.

This clonotype turned up a few times. The chain has TRBV6-2 or TRBV6-3 and TRBJ2-7; 8 bases agree with TRBD2. CDR1 and CDR2 from the germline V gene are MNHEY and SVGEGT. The junction had 4 bases not matched to a gene; V was cut back by 4 bases and J by 5 bases. The CDR3 length is 13 residues. CDR3 residues: CASSSGLGNEQYF. The CDR3 DNA is TGTGCCAGCAGTTCGGGACTAGGAAACGAGCAGTACTTC.

The chain joins TRBV24-1 to TRBJ2-1, with no clear D. The ends were cut back, 5 bases at V and 4 bases at J, with 8 bases in the middle. Germline lookup yields CDR1 KGHDR and CDR2 SFDVKD. The CDR3 extends over 13 amino acids. The CDR3 loop reads CATSGNSYNEQFF. For the CDR3, the DNA is TGTGCCACCAGTGGCAACAGTTACAATGAGCAGTTCTTC.

This clonotype was seen a handful of times. V gene TRBV5-4 combines with J gene TRBJ2-7; D is unresolved. The CDR3 spans 14 residues. V lost 5 bases and J 3 bases, leaving 15 bases between the germline ends. CDR1 and CDR2 (germline): SGHNT, YYREEE (reference sequence). In DNA form, the CDR3 reads TGTGCCAGCAGTTCCTCCGGTACGGACTACGAGCAGTACTTC. It specifies CASSSSGTDYEQYF. Variable domain in full (rest from reference TRBV5-4 and TRBJ2-7): ETGVTQSPTHLIKTRGQQVTLRCSSQSGHNTVSWYQQALGQGPQFIFQYYREEENGRGNFPPRFSGLQFPNYSSELNVNALELDDSALYLCASSSSGTDYEQYFGPGTRLTVT.

This clonotype was detected many times. CDR3 sequence: CSARGTGTEQYV. The CDR3 DNA reads TGCAGTGCTAGAGGGACAGGAACAGAGCAGTACGTC. J is TRBJ2-7 and V is TRBV20-1; 7 nucleotides align to TRBD1. Per germline, CDR1 DFQATT and CDR2 SNEGSKA (reference sequence). With 1 base clipped from V and 7 bases from J, the junction kept 4 bases outside the gene matches. The CDR3 extends over 12 amino acids.

J is TRBJ1-6 and V is TRBV18; D is ambiguous. Per germline, CDR1 KGHSH and CDR2 LQKENI. The CDR3 runs 14 residues. The V end lost 1 base, the J end lost 12 bases, and 13 bases lay between the germline ends. CDR3 amino acids: CASSPLPGEVPLHF. CDR3 coding DNA: TGTGCCAGCTCACCACTACCCGGGGAGGTACCCCTCCACTTT.

The V call is TRBV21-1, the J call TRBJ2-7; the table's D call, TRBD1, has no DNA check behind it. TRBV21-1 is a pseudogene segment. The CDR3 has 19 amino acids. CDR3 sequence reads: CASSTHSPSLGERLHEQYV. The CDR3 DNA is TGTGCCAGCAGCACACACTCACCTTCACTGGGGGAGCGCCTCCACGAGCAGTACGTC.

This clonotype was recorded a few times. The chain is built from TRBV20-1 and TRBJ1-6; 11 nucleotides agree with TRBD1. The CDR3 runs 15 residues. Germline V gene lookup returns CDR1 DFQATT and CDR2 SNEGSKA (reference sequence). The V segment lost 6 bases and the J segment 8 bases; nucleotides outside the gene matches: 9. The CDR3 sequence is CSASDGTGGYSPLHF. CDR3 bases: TGCAGTGCCAGCGACGGGACAGGGGGGTATTCACCCCTCCACTTT.

This clonotype has at least ten counts. CDR3 DNA: TGTGCCAGCAGTTTAGACCTCGGGACAGGGGGCGGTCAGCCCCAGCATTTT. Amino acids: CASSLDLGTGGGQPQHF. This chain uses TRBV28 with TRBJ1-5; 12 bases fit TRBD1. This CDR3 has 17 amino acids. Germline V gene lookup returns CDR1 MDHEN and CDR2 SYDVKM. V shed 2 bases and J 6 bases; nucleotides not matched to a gene: 8.

This clonotype was picked up many times. The CDR3 is CASSWDTGELFF. CDR3 bases: TGTGCCAGCAGTTGGGACACCGGGGAGCTGTTTTTT. The gene calls are TRBV12-3 or TRBV12-4 and TRBJ2-2; D unclear. V was clipped by 4 bases and J by 3 bases, with 3 bases between them. The CDR3 contains 12 residues.

This clonotype was recorded at least ten times. The chain links TRBV6-2 or TRBV6-3 to TRBJ2-1; D is unclear. The CDR3 runs to 13 residues. Germline CDR1 reads MNHEY; CDR2 reads SVGEGT. Trimming took off 4 bases at V and 3 bases at J, with 7 bases between the two ends. This CDR3 is CASSWGFYNEQFF. The CDR3 DNA reads TGTGCCAGCAGTTGGGGTTTCTACAATGAGCAGTTCTTC.